This is a list of T cell receptor beta chains from one sample in a study of radiotherapy plus CTLA-4 blockade in lung cancer. Libraries were prepared by immunoSEQ multiplex PCR; TCRdb keeps only in-frame clonotypes and omits some of them. The sample has about 55,000 clones; about 80% are singletons. The material was peripheral blood, obtained from a patient treated with radiotherapy plus ipilimumab. These receptors all come from a human donor with non-small cell lung cancer whose response to radiotherapy plus ipilimumab could not be evaluated. The CDR3 runs from the conserved cysteine through the conserved F or W. D genes are given only for firm matches. Not all rows give a size; the values are once, few, many and, for expanded clones, a class.

abundance,j_gene,v_gene,d_gene,CDR3nt,CDR3aa
.,TRBJ1-2,TRBV6-1,.,TGTGCCAGCAGCCCTACGGGGGGCTCAGGCTATGGCTACACCTTC,CASSPTGGSGYGYTF
.,TRBJ2-1,TRBV7-8,.,.,CASSFGEGLREFF
few,TRBJ2-7,TRBV5-1,.,TGCGCCAGCAGCTTGCCCGAGTTATACGAGCAGTACTTC,CASSLPELYEQYF
.,TRBJ2-4,TRBV19,.,TGTGCCAGTAGTATAGTCTCAGCGGAAGGAAACATTCAGTACTTC,CASSIVSAEGNIQYF
.,TRBJ2-1,TRBV27,TRBD2,TGTGCCAGCAGTCTTAGCGGGAGCTCCTACAATGAGCAGTTCTTC,CASSLSGSSYNEQFF
.,TRBJ1-1,TRBV5-1,.,TGCGCCAGCAGAAATGGGGACACTATTAACACTGAAGCTTTCTTT,CASRNGDTINTEAFF
.,TRBJ2-5,TRBV18,.,TGTGCCAGCTCCCCCCCCGGGGGGACCCAGTACTTC,CASSPPGGTQYF
few,TRBJ1-2,TRBV11-2,TRBD1,TGTGCCAGCAGCCCGCCGGGACAGGGGCCCTATGGCTACACCTTC,CASSPPGQGPYGYTF
once,TRBJ1-3,TRBV7-6,.,TGTGCCAGCAGCAGTACAGGAAACACCATATATTTT,CASSSTGNTIYF
.,TRBJ1-2,TRBV28,.,TGTGCCAGCAGTTTCCCCCCGGGGGGAGGGGCCCCTTATGGCTACACCTTC,CASSFPPGGGAPYGYTF
.,TRBJ2-1,TRBV30,.,TGTGCCTGGAGTGTATGGGGGCAGGGACCCAACAATGAGCAGTTCTTC,CAWSVWGQGPNNEQFF
.,TRBJ2-2,TRBV19,TRBD2,TGTGCCAGTAGTATACGGGGAGGGTATGCCGGGGAGCTGTTTTTT,CASSIRGGYAGELFF
.,TRBJ1-3,TRBV18,TRBD1,TGTGCCAGCTCACCACGGGCGACAGGGACGGGAAACACCATATATTTT,CASSPRATGTGNTIYF
.,TRBJ2-5,TRBV5-6,TRBD2,TGTGCCAGCAGCTTCGGCGGGGGGGCTGATGAGACCCAGTACTTC,CASSFGGGADETQYF
.,TRBJ2-5,TRBV7-2,TRBD2,TGTGCCAGCAGCTTTAGAAGGGGCGGGAGGGGTCTCCAAGAGACCCAGTACTTC,CASSFRRGGRGLQETQYF
.,TRBJ1-2,TRBV27,.,TGTGCCAGCAGCCCCGGGTCTGGGGCAACTAACTATGGCTACACCTTC,CASSPGSGATNYGYTF
.,TRBJ2-1,TRBV6-5,.,TGTGCCAGCGCGAAAGGGCAGGGAAACAACAATGAGCAGTTCTTC,CASAKGQGNNNEQFF
.,TRBJ2-3,TRBV7-2,.,TGTGCCAGCAGCCCGGGGGTCGATACGCAGTATTTT,CASSPGVDTQYF
.,TRBJ2-5,TRBV5-1,TRBD2,TGCGCCAGCAGCCCGGGGACTAGCGGGGGGGCCAGGGAGACCCAGTACTTC,CASSPGTSGGARETQYF
.,TRBJ2-7,TRBV28,TRBD2,TGTGCCAGCAGAAACTTAGCGGGAGCGGGTGAGCAGTACTTC,CASRNLAGAGEQYF